The TCR beta chain described here comes from a study of CD8+CD57+ T cells in acquired aplastic anemia. Whole-study context: Isolated CD4+ and CD8+ cells, once sorted, yielded DNA averaging about 3.4 ug. Sequencing produced an average of roughly 11 million reads per healthy donor for CD4+ cells. Points from the study as a whole: Patients and controls had in common twenty-nine CD8+ CDR3 sequences. Patients showed no significant difference from controls in CD8+ Simpson's diversity.

This clonotype was recorded at least ten times. Antigen: not known. The template for TCR beta VDJ and CDR3 sequence profiling was genomic DNA. One entry per CDR3 protein results from TCRdb running MiXCR on the reads. The sample holds a few hundred thousand distinct CDR3 sequences, roughly 35% seen once. V dropped 3 bases and J dropped 0; count of bases not matched to a gene: 9. Germline CDR1 and CDR2: LNHDA and SQIVND (reference sequence). The CDR3 runs to 18 residues. Material for sequencing was sorted CD4+, CD8+, or CD8+CD57+ T cells (not recorded which) from PBMCs. The clonotype originates from a human donor in good health, serving as a control. This chain joins TRBV19 and TRBJ2-3; TRBD2 agrees at 10 bases. CDR3 sequence: CASSISWTSGTSTDTQYF. The CDR3 coding sequence is TGTGCCAGTAGTATTTCCTGGACTAGCGGTACTAGCACAGATACGCAGTATTTT.